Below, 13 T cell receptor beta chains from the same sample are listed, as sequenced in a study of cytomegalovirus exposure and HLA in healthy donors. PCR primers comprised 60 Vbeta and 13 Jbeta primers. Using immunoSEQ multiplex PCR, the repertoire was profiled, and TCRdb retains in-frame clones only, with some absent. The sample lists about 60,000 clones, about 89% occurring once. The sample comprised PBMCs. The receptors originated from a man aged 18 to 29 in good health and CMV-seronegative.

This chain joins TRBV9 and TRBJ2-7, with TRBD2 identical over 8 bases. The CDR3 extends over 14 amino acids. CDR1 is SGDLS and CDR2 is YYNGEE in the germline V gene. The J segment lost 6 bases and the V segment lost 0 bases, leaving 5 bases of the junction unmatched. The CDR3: CASSVGGGRGEQYF. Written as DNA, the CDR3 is TGTGCCAGCAGCGTAGGCGGGGGGCGCGGCGAGCAGTACTTC.

CDR3 coding DNA: TGTGCCAGCAGCCCCGGGGTGAGCTCCTACGAGCAGTACTTC. Amino acid sequence: CASSPGVSSYEQYF. The V gene is TRBV11-3, the J gene TRBJ2-7, with a possible D match to TRBD2 (5 bases). Germline CDR1 is SGHNT and CDR2 is YENEEA. Trimming left V 5 bases short and J 0 bases short, with 11 bases between. The CDR3 has 14 residues. The full variable domain, in which reference TRBV11-3 and TRBJ2-7 provide the parts outside the CDR3, is EAGVVQSPRYKIIEKKQPVAFWCNPISGHNTLYWYLQNLGQGPELLIRYENEEAVDDSQLPKDRFSAERLKGVDSTLKIQPAELGDSAVYLCASSPGVSSYEQYFGPGTRLTVT.

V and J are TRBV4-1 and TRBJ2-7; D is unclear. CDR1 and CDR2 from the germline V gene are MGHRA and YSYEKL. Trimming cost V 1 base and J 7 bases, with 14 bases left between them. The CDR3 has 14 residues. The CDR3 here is CASSQGVALGEQYF. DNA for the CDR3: TGCGCCAGCAGCCAAGGGGTGGCGCTCGGGGAGCAGTACTTC.

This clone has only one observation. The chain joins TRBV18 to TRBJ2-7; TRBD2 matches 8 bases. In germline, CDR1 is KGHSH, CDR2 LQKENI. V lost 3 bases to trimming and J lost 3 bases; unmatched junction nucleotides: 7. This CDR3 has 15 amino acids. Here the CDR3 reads CASSPTGGGVYEQYF. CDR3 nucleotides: TGTGCCAGCTCACCCACCGGGGGGGGAGTCTACGAGCAGTACTTC.

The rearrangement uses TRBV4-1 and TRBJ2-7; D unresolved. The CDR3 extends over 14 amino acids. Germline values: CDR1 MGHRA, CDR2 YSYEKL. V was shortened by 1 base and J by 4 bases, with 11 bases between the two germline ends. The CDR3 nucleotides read TGCGCCAGCAGCCAAGCTTGGGCCCAGTACGAGCAGTACTTC. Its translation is CASSQAWAQYEQYF.

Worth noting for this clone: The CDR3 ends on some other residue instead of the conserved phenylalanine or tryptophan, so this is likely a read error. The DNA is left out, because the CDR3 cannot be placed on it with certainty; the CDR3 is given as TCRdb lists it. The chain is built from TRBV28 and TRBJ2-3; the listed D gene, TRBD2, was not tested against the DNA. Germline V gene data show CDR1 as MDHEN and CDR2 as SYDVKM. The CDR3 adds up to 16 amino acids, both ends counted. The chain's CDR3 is CASSLGQGWKRGAKST.

CDR3 region: CAISADSGSSGANVLTF. The CDR3 DNA reads as TGTGCCATCAGTGCAGATAGCGGGAGCTCTGGGGCCAACGTCCTGACTTTC. The V and J genes are TRBV10-3 and TRBJ2-6; 9 positions agree with TRBD2. V lost 4 bases to trimming and J lost 0 bases; unmatched junction nucleotides: 4. The CDR3 contains 17 residues. Per germline, CDR1 ENHRY and CDR2 SYGVKD.

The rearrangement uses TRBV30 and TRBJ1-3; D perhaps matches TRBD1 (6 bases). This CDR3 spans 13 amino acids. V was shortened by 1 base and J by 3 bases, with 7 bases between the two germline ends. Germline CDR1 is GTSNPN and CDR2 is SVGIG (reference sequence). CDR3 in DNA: TGTGCCTGGAGTGAGGGGGTTGGAAACACCATATATTTT. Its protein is CAWSEGVGNTIYF.

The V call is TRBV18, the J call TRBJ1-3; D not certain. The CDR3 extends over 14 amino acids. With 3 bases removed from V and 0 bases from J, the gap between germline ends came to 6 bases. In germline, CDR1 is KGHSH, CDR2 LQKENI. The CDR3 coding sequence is TGTGCCAGCTCACCGACGGGCTCTGGAAACACCATATATTTT. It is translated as CASSPTGSGNTIYF.

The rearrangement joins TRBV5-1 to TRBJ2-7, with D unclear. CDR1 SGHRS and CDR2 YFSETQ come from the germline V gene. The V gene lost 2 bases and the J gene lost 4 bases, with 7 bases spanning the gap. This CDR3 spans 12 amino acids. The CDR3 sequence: CASSFNGYEQYF. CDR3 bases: TGCGCCAGCAGCTTCAACGGGTACGAGCAGTACTTC.

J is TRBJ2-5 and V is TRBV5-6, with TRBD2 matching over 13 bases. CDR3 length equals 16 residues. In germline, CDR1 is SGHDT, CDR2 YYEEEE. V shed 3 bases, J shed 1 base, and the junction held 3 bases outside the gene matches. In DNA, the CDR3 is TGTGCCAGCAGCTCACTAGCGGGGGGGTTCCAAGAGACCCAGTACTTC. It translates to CASSSLAGGFQETQYF.

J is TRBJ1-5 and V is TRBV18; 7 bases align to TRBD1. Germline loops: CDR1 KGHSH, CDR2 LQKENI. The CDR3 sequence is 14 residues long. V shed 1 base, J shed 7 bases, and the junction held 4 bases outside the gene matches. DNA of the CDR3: TGTGCCAGCTCACCACAGGGGGCATGGCAGCCCCAGCATTTT. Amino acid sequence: CASSPQGAWQPQHF. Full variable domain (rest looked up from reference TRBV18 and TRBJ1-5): NAGVMQNPRHLVRRRGQEARLRCSPMKGHSHVYWYRQLPEEGLKFMVYLQKENIIDESGMPKERFSAEFPKEGPSILRIQQVVRGDSAAYFCASSPQGAWQPQHFGDGTRLSIL.

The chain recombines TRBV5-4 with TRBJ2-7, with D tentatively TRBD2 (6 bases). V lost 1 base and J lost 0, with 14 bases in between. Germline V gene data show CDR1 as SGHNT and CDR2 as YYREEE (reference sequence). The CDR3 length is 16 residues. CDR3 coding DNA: TGTGCCAGCAGCTTGATAGGGACTTTGAGCTCCTACGAGCAGTACTTC. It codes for CASSLIGTLSSYEQYF.